Below, 7 T cell receptor beta chains from the same sample are listed, as sequenced in a study of T cells after yellow fever vaccination. TCRdb fed the 5' RACE reads into MiXCR, producing one record per CDR3 protein. Counted here are hundreds of thousands of distinct CDR3 sequences, around 5.2% occurring once; the ten biggest clones make up 3% to 4%. Source: CD4+ T cells sorted from PBMCs, taken on the day of the yellow fever booster vaccination. The receptors come from a man aged 18 to 29 who received the YFV17D yellow fever vaccine.

The chain links TRBV20-1 to TRBJ1-3; a weak D match, TRBD1 (5 bases). Trimming took 3 bases from V and 2 from J, leaving 8 bases between them. Germline V lookup: CDR1 DFQATT, CDR2 SNEGSKA (reference sequence). The length of the CDR3 is 13 residues. In nucleotides, the CDR3 is TGCAGTGCTAGCGAGGGACCTGGAAACACCATATATTTT. Translation: CSASEGPGNTIYF.

The genes are TRBV7-9 and TRBJ2-5, with D uncertain. The CDR3 has 14 amino acids. Germline loops: CDR1 SEHNR, CDR2 FQNEAQ (reference sequence). Trimming removed 5 bases from V and 5 bases from J, with 15 bases in between. The CDR3 region is CASSHGPTWETQYF. CDR3 DNA sequence: TGTGCCAGCAGCCACGGACCCACCTGGGAGACCCAGTACTTC.

This clonotype was recorded many times. The chain combines TRBV29-1 with TRBJ1-2; D is unresolved. Germline CDR1 SQVTM, CDR2 ANQGSEA. The CDR3 is 10 amino acids. Trimming took 2 bases from V and 13 from J, leaving 11 bases between them. The CDR3 protein is CSVEIRRPTF. As DNA, the CDR3 is TGCAGCGTTGAAATTAGGCGCCCCACCTTC.

J is TRBJ2-4 and V is TRBV19, with a possible D match to TRBD2 (6 bases). Germline CDR1 LNHDA, CDR2 SQIVND (reference sequence). CDR3 length: 15 residues. The V end lost 4 bases, the J end lost 0 bases, and 10 bases lay between the germline ends. The CDR3 protein is CASSTGGVAKNIQYF. CDR3 coding DNA: TGTGCCAGTAGTACTGGAGGGGTAGCCAAAAACATTCAGTACTTC.

This clonotype was seen a few times. This chain links TRBV12-3 or TRBV12-4 with TRBJ2-4; 8 positions agree with TRBD2. J gave up 5 bases and V 5 bases, and 14 bases lay outside the gene matches. The CDR3 contains 17 residues. CDR3 in amino acids: CASSPGGRLWDQNIQYF. The CDR3 nucleotides read TGTGCCAGCAGTCCGGGGGGGCGCCTATGGGACCAAAACATTCAGTACTTC.

This clonotype has ten or more counts. The V call is TRBV5-1, the J call TRBJ2-7; D may be TRBD1 (5 bases). This CDR3 has 12 residues. Germline CDR1 is SGHRS and CDR2 is YFSETQ. The V gene lost 5 bases and the J gene lost 4 bases, with 10 bases spanning the gap. In DNA, the CDR3 is TGCGCCAGCAGACAGGAACCGTACGAGCAGTACTTC. Its translation is CASRQEPYEQYF.

This clonotype has more than one count but fewer than ten. V is TRBV4-3 and J is TRBJ1-3; D is undetermined. The V gene lost 0 bases and the J gene lost 5 bases, with 8 bases spanning the gap. CDR3 size: 14 residues. CDR1 LGHNA and CDR2 YSLEER come from the germline V gene. CDR3: CASSQDHTRNTIYF. The DNA for the CDR3 is TGCGCCAGCAGCCAAGATCATACCCGAAACACCATATATTTT.